The T cell receptor beta chain under discussion was sequenced for a study of blood T cell repertoires in COVID-19. Turning to the study itself: COVID-19 samples, acute and convalescent, were from the United States, Italy and Spain. Nucleic acid was either cDNA or gDNA, and it came from T cells, B-cell-depleted T cells, or PBMCs.

The CDR3 is 16 residues long. Germline assignment: CDR1 SGHTA and CDR2 FQGNSA. Trimming at V came to 0 bases and at J to 7 bases, leaving 8 bases not matched to a gene. The repertoire was sequenced with immunoSEQ multiplex PCR; TCRdb's copy has only in-frame clones and lacks some. The data show about 220,000 clones, 75% to 90% seen once. This study enrolled people aged 18 to 89 from under 25 US geographic areas. Participants had their cohort set by participant-reported clinical history. The sample was PBMCs or T cells enriched from blood (not recorded which). The source of this sequence is a woman in her thirties or forties with acute COVID-19. The rearrangement links TRBV7-2 to TRBJ1-1, with 10 bases aligning to TRBD1. DNA for the CDR3: TGTGCCAGCAGCTTAGCCGGGACAGGGGTTCGTGTTGAAGCTTTCTTT. Translating it yields CASSLAGTGVRVEAFF. Drawing the rest from reference TRBV7-2 and TRBJ1-1, the complete variable domain is GAGVSQSPSNKVTEKGKDVELRCDPISGHTALYWYRQSLGQGLEFLIYFQGNSAPDKSGLPSDRFSAERTGGSVSTLTIQRTQQEDSAVYLCASSLAGTGVRVEAFFGQGTRLTVV.